This T cell receptor (beta chain) was observed in a study of cytomegalovirus exposure and HLA in healthy donors. Study-wide results and caveats: In an earlier analysis, most TCR beta V segments were productive about 87% or about 30% of the time. In all likelihood, a cluster of highly shared sequence variants was a sequencing artifact. In a later analysis, at a false discovery rate of 0.05, roughly 16,000 TCR beta sequences matched HLA alleles.

This clone was observed once. Its antigen is undetermined. Deletions cut 1 base from V and 6 bases from J, with 11 bases between. The CDR3 is 13 amino acids. Germline CDR1 and CDR2: SQVTM and ANQGSEA. The PCR made use of 60 Vbeta and 13 Jbeta primers. TCRdb keeps only in-frame clones here, not all; method: immunoSEQ multiplex PCR. The sample carries over 120,000 clones, around 82% recorded once. This receptor was obtained from a female donor in good health and CMV-seronegative. The rearrangement joins TRBV29-1 to TRBJ2-3, with D possibly being TRBD1 (5 bases). Sequenced: PBMCs. The CDR3 region is CSVEVPGLDTQYF. CDR3 bases: TGCAGCGTTGAAGTCCCAGGGTTGGATACGCAGTATTTT.